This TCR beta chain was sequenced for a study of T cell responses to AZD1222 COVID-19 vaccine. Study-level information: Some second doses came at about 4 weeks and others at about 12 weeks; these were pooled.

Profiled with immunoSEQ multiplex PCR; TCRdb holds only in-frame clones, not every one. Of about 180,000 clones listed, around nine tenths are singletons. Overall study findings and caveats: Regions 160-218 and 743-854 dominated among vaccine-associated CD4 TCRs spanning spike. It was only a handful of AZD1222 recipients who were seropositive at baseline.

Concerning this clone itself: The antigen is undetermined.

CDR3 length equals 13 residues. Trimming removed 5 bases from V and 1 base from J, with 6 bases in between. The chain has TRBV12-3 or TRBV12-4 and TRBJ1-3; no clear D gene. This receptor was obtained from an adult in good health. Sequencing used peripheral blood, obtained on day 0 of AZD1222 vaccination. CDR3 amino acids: CASSPGSGNTIYF. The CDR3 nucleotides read TGTGCCAGCAGTCCGGGTTCTGGAAACACCATATATTTT.